The T cell receptor (beta chain) under discussion was sequenced for a study of graft-versus-host responses after intestinal transplantation. Overall study: Anti-thymocyte globulin induction, then tacrolimus and steroids for 3 to 4 years, went to all recipients. Findings and caveats of the study: Ileal or blood samples showed some GvH clones first, and such clones were also found in recipient marrow.

Some clones are missing from TCRdb's copy, which holds only in-frame ones; the method was immunoSEQ multiplex PCR. Among about 86,000 clones listed, 88% were seen once. Germline CDR1 and CDR2: SNHLY and FYNNEI. The CDR3 extends over 15 amino acids. Trimming at V came to 6 bases and at J to 10 bases, leaving 14 bases not matched to a gene. With respect to this clone: Antigen specificity is unknown.

The V gene is TRBV2, the J gene TRBJ1-4; 7 bases line up with TRBD1. The receptor comes from a human donor who was the organ donor for an intestinal transplant. The starting material was unstimulated CD4+ T cells sorted from spleen or lymph node cells, obtained before transplant. The chain's CDR3 is CASRGSGGRKGKLFF. CDR3 DNA: TGTGCCAGCAGGGGATCAGGGGGTAGAAAAGGAAAACTGTTTTTT.